This passage covers 21 T cell receptor beta chains from one sample sequenced in a study of blood T cell repertoires in COVID-19. Sequencing used immunoSEQ multiplex PCR; TCRdb keeps in-frame clones, though not all of them. The sample has approximately 130,000 clones; roughly three quarters are singletons. The sequenced material came from peripheral blood. The receptors were sampled from a human donor in a cohort sampled during active COVID-19.

The chain links TRBV28 to TRBJ2-7; TRBD1 agrees at 9 bases. Germline CDR1 MDHEN, CDR2 SYDVKM. Unmatched junction bases numbered 10, after V lost 3 bases and J lost 4 bases. The CDR3 sequence is 16 residues long. The CDR3 loop reads CASSLKQGAGGYEQYF. The DNA for the CDR3 is TGTGCCAGCAGTTTGAAACAGGGGGCCGGAGGATACGAGCAGTACTTC.

This sequence joins TRBV5-1 and TRBJ2-7, with 9 bases lining up with TRBD1. The germline CDR1 and CDR2 sequences are SGHRS and YFSETQ. V lost 0 bases to trimming and J lost 3 bases; unmatched junction nucleotides: 7. This CDR3 has 16 amino acids. The CDR3 DNA sequence: TGCGCCAGCAGCTTGGGACAGGGGGGTCCCTACTACGAGCAGTACTTC. Translated: CASSLGQGGPYYEQYF.

V usage is TRBV18 and J usage is TRBJ1-1; TRBD1 aligns across 7 bases. Germline V gene data show CDR1 as KGHSH and CDR2 as LQKENI. V gave up 5 bases and J gave up 4 bases; unmatched junction bases: 16. The CDR3 covers 17 residues. CDR3 sequence (DNA): TGTGCCAGCTCATTTACTCGCTACCAGGGGGGAGGCACTGAAGCTTTCTTT. Protein product: CASSFTRYQGGGTEAFF. Together with reference TRBV18 and TRBJ1-1, the CDR3 gives the full variable domain: NAGVMQNPRHLVRRRGQEARLRCSPMKGHSHVYWYRQLPEEGLKFMVYLQKENIIDESGMPKERFSAEFPKEGPSILRIQQVVRGDSAAYFCASSFTRYQGGGTEAFFGQGTRLTVV.

The chain couples TRBV6-5 to TRBJ1-3; the D is unclear. CDR3 length equals 15 residues. Trimming removed 0 bases at V and 0 bases at J, with 6 bases between. CDR1 MNHEY and CDR2 SVGAGI come from the germline V gene. The CDR3 nucleotides are TGTGCCAGCAGTTACTCGAGGAACTCTGGAAACACCATATATTTT. Encoded protein: CASSYSRNSGNTIYF.

This chain uses TRBV7-6 with TRBJ2-1; 7 nucleotides line up with TRBD2. The CDR3 is made up of 20 amino acids. Germline CDR1 SGHVS, CDR2 FNYEAQ. Germline trimming cut 5 bases from V and 2 bases from J; bases unmatched to any gene: 21. CDR3 amino acids: CASSPPPISNREAPYNEQFF. The CDR3 DNA sequence: TGTGCCAGCAGCCCCCCGCCAATCTCGAATCGGGAGGCTCCCTACAATGAGCAGTTCTTC.

The J gene is TRBJ2-7, the V gene TRBV5-6; weak D call: TRBD2 (5 bases). The germline V and J ends were trimmed by 4 bases and 3 bases, with 8 bases remaining between them. This CDR3 comprises 12 residues. CDR1 is SGHDT, CDR2 YYEEEE, per germline. The CDR3 DNA follows: TGTGCCAGCAGCCTCGGGATCTACGAGCAGTACTTC. Residues: CASSLGIYEQYF.

This chain links TRBV19 with TRBJ2-7; the match to TRBD1 covers 11 bases. The CDR3 is 16 amino acids. CDR1 LNHDA and CDR2 SQIVND come from the germline V gene (reference sequence). With V trimmed by 1 base and J by 4 bases, 6 bases remained unmatched. CDR3 in amino acids: CASSIAPGQGAYEQYF. In nucleotides, the CDR3 is TGTGCCAGTAGTATAGCCCCCGGACAGGGGGCTTACGAGCAGTACTTC.

The rearrangement uses TRBV27 and TRBJ2-7; TRBD2 agrees at 15 bases. Germline V gene data show CDR1 as MNHEY and CDR2 as SMNVEV (reference sequence). Unmatched junction bases numbered 4, after V lost 7 bases and J lost 6 bases. The CDR3 totals 14 residues. CDR3 sequence reads: CASMLGLAGGEQYF. In nucleotides, the CDR3 is TGTGCCAGCATGCTGGGACTAGCGGGAGGCGAGCAGTACTTC.

The rearrangement uses TRBV6-5 and TRBJ2-7; 8 positions agree with TRBD2. CDR3 size: 14 residues. V lost 5 bases to trimming and J lost 3 bases; unmatched junction nucleotides: 6. Germline CDR1 MNHEY, CDR2 SVGAGI. In DNA, the CDR3 is TGTGCCAGCAGTCGGGCACGGGAGGGCTACGAGCAGTACTTC. Its translation is CASSRAREGYEQYF.

This clone was counted only a few times. The chain recombines TRBV2 with TRBJ1-4; D is unresolved. V gave up 5 bases and J gave up 7 bases, with 11 bases separating them. This CDR3 has 13 amino acids. Germline V lookup: CDR1 SNHLY, CDR2 FYNNEI. The CDR3, as DNA: TGTGCCAGCAGTTACCCGACAAGTGAAAAACTGTTTTTT. As protein: CASSYPTSEKLFF.

This clone was seen a handful of times. This chain uses TRBV5-1 with TRBJ2-1; 9 bases map to TRBD2. V lost 4 bases, J lost 13 bases, and 6 bases stayed unmatched. This CDR3 region has 12 residues. The germline V gene encodes CDR1 SGHRS and CDR2 YFSETQ. CDR3 sequence (DNA): TGCGCCAGCAGCATTAGCGGGGGACCACAGTTCTTC. It specifies CASSISGGPQFF.

V gene TRBV19 combines with J gene TRBJ1-4, with 7 positions matching TRBD1. The germline V gene has CDR1 LNHDA and CDR2 SQIVND (reference sequence). V shed 5 bases, J shed 7 bases, and the junction held 7 bases outside the gene matches. This CDR3 has 14 residues. The CDR3 bases are TGTGCCAGTAGTTACGGGACAGCCGTTGAAAAACTGTTTTTT. Amino acid sequence: CASSYGTAVEKLFF.

This CDR3 is CASSGTGNTIYF. In nucleotides, the CDR3 is TGTGCCAGCAGCGGTACTGGAAACACCATATATTTT. The chain couples TRBV9 to TRBJ1-3, with D hard to call. Per germline, CDR1 SGDLS and CDR2 YYNGEE. Trimming took 3 bases from V and 2 from J, leaving 3 bases between them. CDR3 length: 12 residues. Looking up the rest from reference TRBV9 and TRBJ1-3 gives the full variable domain: DSGVTQTPKHLITATGQRVTLRCSPRSGDLSVYWYQQSLDQGLQFLIQYYNGEERAKGNILERFSAQQFPDLHSELNLSSLELGDSALYFCASSGTGNTIYFGEGSWLTVV.

The V gene is TRBV7-9, the J gene TRBJ2-1, with D perhaps matching TRBD1 (6 bases). Trimming stripped 1 base from V and 3 bases from J, with 13 bases between. The CDR3 has 16 amino acids. Germline V gene data show CDR1 as SEHNR and CDR2 as FQNEAQ (reference sequence). Here the CDR3 reads CASSLVRGHVYNEQFF. DNA of the CDR3: TGTGCCAGCAGCTTAGTAAGGGGACATGTCTACAATGAGCAGTTCTTC.

This chain joins TRBV4-1 and TRBJ1-2, with D possibly matching TRBD1 (5 bases). The germline V and J ends were trimmed by 8 bases and 4 bases, with 20 bases remaining between them. Germline V gene sequence: CDR1 MGHRA, CDR2 YSYEKL. The CDR3 length is 15 residues. The CDR3 reads CASVPNVQGTYGYTF. The CDR3 coding sequence is TGCGCCAGCGTCCCTAATGTCCAGGGAACCTATGGCTACACCTTC.

The chain couples TRBV19 to TRBJ2-1; 7 nucleotides agree with TRBD1. Germline CDR1 LNHDA, CDR2 SQIVND (reference sequence). This CDR3 spans 12 amino acids. J lost 8 bases, V lost 10 bases, and 8 bases had no gene match. CDR3 in DNA: TGTGCCATAGGGGACAGCTTGCATGAGCAGTTCTTC. Translating it yields CAIGDSLHEQFF.

The genes are TRBV27 and TRBJ1-2, with no clear D. Germline V lookup: CDR1 MNHEY, CDR2 SMNVEV (reference sequence). V was trimmed by 4 bases and J by 7 bases, leaving 13 bases between them. The CDR3 length is 13 residues. For the CDR3, the DNA is TGTGCCAGCAGTTCCGAGAGCGCCGTTGGCTACACCTTC. Protein product: CASSSESAVGYTF.

This rearrangement joins TRBV30 to TRBJ2-7, with 7 bases aligning to TRBD2. CDR1 and CDR2 from the germline V gene are GTSNPN and SVGIG (reference sequence). The CDR3 spans 16 residues. Losses at the gene ends were 3 bases for V and 5 bases for J; bases not matched to a gene: 16. Written as DNA, the CDR3 is TGTGCCTGGAGCCTCCCGACTGGGCGGGAGTGGGACGAGCAGTACTTC. Its translation: CAWSLPTGREWDEQYF.

The rearrangement links TRBV28 to TRBJ1-3, with D perhaps TRBD1 (5 bases). V lost 1 base and J 6 bases, leaving 22 bases between the germline ends. This CDR3 is built from 18 residues. CDR1 is MDHEN and CDR2 is SYDVKM in the germline V gene. CDR3 in DNA: TGTGCCAGCAGTTTATATCCTGGGGGGGGACGTATATTAAACACCATATATTTT. Protein: CASSLYPGGGRILNTIYF.

V and J are TRBV5-6 and TRBJ1-2; D call uncertain. This CDR3 region has 13 residues. The germline V gene has CDR1 SGHDT and CDR2 YYEEEE. V was pared by 2 bases and J by 6 bases, with 11 bases between. CDR3 DNA: TGTGCCAGCAGCTTTTGGGAGAACCATGGCTACACCTTC. This encodes CASSFWENHGYTF.

V is TRBV19 and J is TRBJ1-6; D perhaps matches TRBD1 (5 bases). V shed 5 bases and J shed 10 bases, with 21 bases lying between them. From germline, CDR1 is LNHDA and CDR2 SQIVND (reference sequence). The CDR3 consists of 16 residues. The CDR3 loop reads CASSPRTSFTGSPLHF. The CDR3 DNA is TGTGCCAGTAGTCCCAGGACGTCCTTTACAGGATCACCCCTCCACTTT.